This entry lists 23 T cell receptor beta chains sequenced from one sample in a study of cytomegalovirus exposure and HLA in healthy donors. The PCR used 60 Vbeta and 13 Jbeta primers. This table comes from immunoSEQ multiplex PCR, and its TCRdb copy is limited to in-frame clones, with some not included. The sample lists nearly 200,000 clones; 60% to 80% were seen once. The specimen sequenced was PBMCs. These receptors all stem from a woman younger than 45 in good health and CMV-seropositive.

The CDR3 here is CASSFRGAGTGELFF. The CDR3 DNA reads TGTGCCAGCAGCTTTCGAGGGGCGGGGACCGGGGAGCTGTTTTTT. The gene calls are TRBV7-2 and TRBJ2-2; possibly TRBD2 for D (6 bases). The germline V and J ends were trimmed by 3 bases and 5 bases, with 13 bases remaining between them. Germline values: CDR1 SGHTA, CDR2 FQGNSA. The CDR3 has 15 residues.

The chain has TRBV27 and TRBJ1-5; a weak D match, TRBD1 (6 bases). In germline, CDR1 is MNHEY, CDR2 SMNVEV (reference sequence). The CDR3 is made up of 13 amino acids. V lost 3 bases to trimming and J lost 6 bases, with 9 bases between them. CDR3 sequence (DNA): TGTGCCAGCAGTTTCGACAGGAGTCAGCCCCAGCATTTT. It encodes CASSFDRSQPQHF.

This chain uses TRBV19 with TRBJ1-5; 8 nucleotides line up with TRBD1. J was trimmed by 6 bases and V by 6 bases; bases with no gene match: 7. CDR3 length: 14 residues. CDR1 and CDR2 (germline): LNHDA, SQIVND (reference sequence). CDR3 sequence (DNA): TGTGCCAGTAGCCCTAGACAGGGGTTTCAGCCCCAGCATTTT. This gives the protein CASSPRQGFQPQHF.

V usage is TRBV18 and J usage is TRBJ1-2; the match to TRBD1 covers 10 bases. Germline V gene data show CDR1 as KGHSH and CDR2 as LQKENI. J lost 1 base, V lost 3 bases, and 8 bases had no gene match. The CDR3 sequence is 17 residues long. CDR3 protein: CASSPQTGGQLNYGYTF. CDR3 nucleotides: TGTGCCAGCTCACCCCAGACAGGGGGCCAACTTAACTATGGCTACACCTTC.

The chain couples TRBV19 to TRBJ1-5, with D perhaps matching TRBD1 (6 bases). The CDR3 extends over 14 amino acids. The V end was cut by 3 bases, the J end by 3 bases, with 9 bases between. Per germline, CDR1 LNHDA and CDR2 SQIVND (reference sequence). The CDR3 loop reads CASSIKGDNQPQHF. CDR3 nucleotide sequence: TGTGCCAGTAGTATCAAGGGGGACAATCAGCCCCAGCATTTT.

The CDR3 sequence is CASSTPAGAYEQYF. DNA of the CDR3: TGTGCCAGCAGCACCCCGGCAGGGGCCTACGAGCAGTACTTC. The J gene is TRBJ2-7, the V gene TRBV28, with D possibly matching TRBD1 (6 bases). Trimming removed 6 bases at V and 2 bases at J, with 14 bases between. This CDR3 comprises 14 residues. Per the germline V gene, CDR1 is MDHEN and CDR2 is SYDVKM. Together with reference TRBV28 and TRBJ2-7, the CDR3 gives the full variable domain: DVKVTQSSRYLVKRTGEKVFLECVQDMDHENMFWYRQDPGLGLRLIYFSYDVKMKEKGDIPEGYSVSREKKERFSLILESASTNQTSMYLCASSTPAGAYEQYFGPGTRLTVT.

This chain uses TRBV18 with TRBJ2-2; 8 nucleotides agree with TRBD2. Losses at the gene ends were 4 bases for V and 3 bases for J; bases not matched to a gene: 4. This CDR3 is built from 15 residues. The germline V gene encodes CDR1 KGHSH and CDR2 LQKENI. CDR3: CASSLSGLDTGELFF. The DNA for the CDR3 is TGTGCCAGCTCACTTTCGGGACTAGACACCGGGGAGCTGTTTTTT.

CDR3 residues: CASSPEPEGSGYNEQFF. For the CDR3, the DNA is TGCGCCAGCAGCCCCGAACCCGAGGGTAGCGGGTACAATGAGCAGTTCTTC. The chain links TRBV4-1 to TRBJ2-1; 7 bases are shared with TRBD2. The CDR3 runs 17 residues. CDR1 is MGHRA and CDR2 is YSYEKL in the germline V gene. The junction had 13 bases not matched to a gene; V was cut back by 4 bases and J by 4 bases.

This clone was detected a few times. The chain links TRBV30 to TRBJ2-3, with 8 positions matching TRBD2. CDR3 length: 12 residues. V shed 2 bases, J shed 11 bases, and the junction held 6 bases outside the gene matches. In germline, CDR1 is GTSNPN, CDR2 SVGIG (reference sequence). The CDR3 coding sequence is TGTGCCTGGAGTACGGGAGGGAGGGAGCAGTATTTT. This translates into CAWSTGGREQYF.

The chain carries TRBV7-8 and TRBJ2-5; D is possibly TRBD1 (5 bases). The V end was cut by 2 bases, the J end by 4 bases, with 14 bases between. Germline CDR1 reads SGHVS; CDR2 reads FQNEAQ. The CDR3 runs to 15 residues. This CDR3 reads CASSLQGSSLETQYF. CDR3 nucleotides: TGTGCCAGCAGCTTACAGGGTTCAAGTCTAGAGACCCAGTACTTC.

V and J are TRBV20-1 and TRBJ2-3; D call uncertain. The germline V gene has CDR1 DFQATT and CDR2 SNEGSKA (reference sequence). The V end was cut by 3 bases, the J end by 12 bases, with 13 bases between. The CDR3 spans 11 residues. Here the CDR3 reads CSARGDLGQYF. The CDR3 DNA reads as TGCAGTGCTAGGGGCGATCTCGGTCAGTATTTT.

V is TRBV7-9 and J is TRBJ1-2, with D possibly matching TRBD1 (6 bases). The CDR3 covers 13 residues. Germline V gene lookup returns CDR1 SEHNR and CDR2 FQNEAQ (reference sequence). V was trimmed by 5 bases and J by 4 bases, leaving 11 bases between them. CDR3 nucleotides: TGTGCCAGCAGCATCGGGACACTCTATGGCTACACCTTC. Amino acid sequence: CASSIGTLYGYTF. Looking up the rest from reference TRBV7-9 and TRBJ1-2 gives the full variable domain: DTGVSQNPRHKITKRGQNVTFRCDPISEHNRLYWYRQTLGQGPEFLTYFQNEAQLEKSRLLSDRFSAERPKGSFSTLEIQRTEQGDSAMYLCASSIGTLYGYTFGSGTRLTVV.

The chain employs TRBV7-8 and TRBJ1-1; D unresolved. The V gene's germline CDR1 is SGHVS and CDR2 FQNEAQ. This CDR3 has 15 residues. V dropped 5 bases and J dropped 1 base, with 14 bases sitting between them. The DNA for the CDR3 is TGTGCCAGCAGCCGGTCCTTGGAGGAGAACACTGAAGCTTTCTTT. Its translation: CASSRSLEENTEAFF.

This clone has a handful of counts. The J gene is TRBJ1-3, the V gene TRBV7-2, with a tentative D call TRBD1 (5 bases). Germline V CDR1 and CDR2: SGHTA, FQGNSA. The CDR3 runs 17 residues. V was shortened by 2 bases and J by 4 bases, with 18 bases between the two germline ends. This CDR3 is CASSLFPRGGDGNTIYF. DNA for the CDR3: TGTGCCAGCAGCTTATTCCCCCGGGGAGGGGACGGAAACACCATATATTTT.

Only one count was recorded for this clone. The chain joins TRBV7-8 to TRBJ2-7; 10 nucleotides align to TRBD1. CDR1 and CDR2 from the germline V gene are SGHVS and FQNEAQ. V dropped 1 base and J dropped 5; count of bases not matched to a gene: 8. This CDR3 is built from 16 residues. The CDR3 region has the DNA TGTGCCAGCAGCTTAGGTGTGTTTGGACAGGGGGACGAGCAGTACTTC. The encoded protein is CASSLGVFGQGDEQYF.

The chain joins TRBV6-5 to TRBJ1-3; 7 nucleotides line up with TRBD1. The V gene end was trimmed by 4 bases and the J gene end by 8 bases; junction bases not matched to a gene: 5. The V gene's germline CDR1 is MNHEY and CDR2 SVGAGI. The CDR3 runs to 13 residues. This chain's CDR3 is CASSSRTGDTIYF. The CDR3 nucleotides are TGTGCCAGCAGTTCGAGGACAGGAGACACCATATATTTT.

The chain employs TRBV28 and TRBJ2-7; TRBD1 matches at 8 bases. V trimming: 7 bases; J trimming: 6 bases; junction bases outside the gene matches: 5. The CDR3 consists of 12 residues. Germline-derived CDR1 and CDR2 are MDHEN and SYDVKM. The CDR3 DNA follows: TGTGCCAGCATCGGGACAGGCGGCGAGCAGTACTTC. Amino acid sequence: CASIGTGGEQYF.

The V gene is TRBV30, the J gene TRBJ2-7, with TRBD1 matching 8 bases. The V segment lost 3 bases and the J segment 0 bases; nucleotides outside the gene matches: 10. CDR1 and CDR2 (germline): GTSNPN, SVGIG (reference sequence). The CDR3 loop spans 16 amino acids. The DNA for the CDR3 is TGTGCCTGGAGCGCTATTTACAGGGGGAGCTCCTACGAGCAGTACTTC. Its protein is CAWSAIYRGSSYEQYF.

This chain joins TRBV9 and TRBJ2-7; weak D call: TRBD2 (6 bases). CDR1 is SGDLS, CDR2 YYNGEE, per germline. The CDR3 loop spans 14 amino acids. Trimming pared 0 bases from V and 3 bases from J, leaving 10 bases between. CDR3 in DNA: TGTGCCAGCAGCGTAGGGGCCGGGGGCTACGAGCAGTACTTC. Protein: CASSVGAGGYEQYF.

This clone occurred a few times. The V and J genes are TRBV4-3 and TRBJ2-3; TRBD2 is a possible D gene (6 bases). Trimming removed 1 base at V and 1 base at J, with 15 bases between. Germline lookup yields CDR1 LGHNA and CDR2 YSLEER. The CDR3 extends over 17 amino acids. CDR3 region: CASSQVFSSVGTDTQYF. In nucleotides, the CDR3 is TGCGCCAGCAGCCAAGTGTTTTCTAGCGTTGGCACAGATACGCAGTATTTT.

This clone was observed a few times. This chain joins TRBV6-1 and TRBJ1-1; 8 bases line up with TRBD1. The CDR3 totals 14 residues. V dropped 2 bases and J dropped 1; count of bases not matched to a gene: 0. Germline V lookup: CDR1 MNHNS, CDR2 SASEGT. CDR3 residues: CASSETGGNTEAFF. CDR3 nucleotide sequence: TGTGCCAGCAGTGAAACAGGGGGGAACACTGAAGCTTTCTTT.

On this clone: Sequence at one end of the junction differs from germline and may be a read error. DNA for the CDR3: TGCACCAGCAGCCAAGACCGGGATTTGGCCGGGGAGCTGTTTTTT. Translation gives CTSSQDRDLAGELFF. The chain has TRBV4-3 and TRBJ2-2; possible D gene TRBD2, 5 bases. Looked up from germline, CDR1 is LGHNA and CDR2 is YSLEER. This CDR3 has 15 amino acids.

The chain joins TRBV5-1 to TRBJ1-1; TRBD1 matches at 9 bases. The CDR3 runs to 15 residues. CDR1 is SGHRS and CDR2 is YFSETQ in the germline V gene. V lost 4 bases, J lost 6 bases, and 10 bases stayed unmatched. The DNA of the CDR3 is TGCGCCAGCAGCGCTCGGACAGGGGAGTTCGCTGAAGCTTTCTTT. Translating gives CASSARTGEFAEAFF.